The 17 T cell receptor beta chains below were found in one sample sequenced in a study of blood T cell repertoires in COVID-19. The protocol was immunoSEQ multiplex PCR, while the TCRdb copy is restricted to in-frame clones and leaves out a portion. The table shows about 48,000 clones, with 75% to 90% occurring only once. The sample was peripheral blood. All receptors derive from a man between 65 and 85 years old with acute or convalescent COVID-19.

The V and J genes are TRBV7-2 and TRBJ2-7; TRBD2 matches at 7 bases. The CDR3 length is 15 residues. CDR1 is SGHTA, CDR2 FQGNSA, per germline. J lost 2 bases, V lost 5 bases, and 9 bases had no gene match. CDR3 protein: CASSPLAASTYEQYF. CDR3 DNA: TGTGCCAGCAGCCCGCTAGCGGCGAGTACCTACGAGCAGTACTTC.

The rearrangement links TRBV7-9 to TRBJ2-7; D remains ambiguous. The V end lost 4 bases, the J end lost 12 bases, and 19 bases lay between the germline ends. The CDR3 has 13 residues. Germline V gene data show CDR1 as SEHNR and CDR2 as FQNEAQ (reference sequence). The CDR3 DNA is TGTGCCAGCAGCTCATACGACGTTGGGCTTGCGTACTTC. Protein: CASSSYDVGLAYF.

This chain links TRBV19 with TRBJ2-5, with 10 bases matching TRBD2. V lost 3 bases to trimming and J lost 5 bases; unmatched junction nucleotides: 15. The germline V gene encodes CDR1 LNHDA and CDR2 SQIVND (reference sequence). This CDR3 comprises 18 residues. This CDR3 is CASSIRGLAGAPGETQYF. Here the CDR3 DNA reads TGTGCCAGTAGTATCCGAGGGCTAGCGGGGGCCCCCGGGGAGACCCAGTACTTC.

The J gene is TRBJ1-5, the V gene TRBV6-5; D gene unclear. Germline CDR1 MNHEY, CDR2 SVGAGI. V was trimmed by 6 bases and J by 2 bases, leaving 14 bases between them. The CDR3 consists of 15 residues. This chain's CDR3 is CASRNGGSGNQPQHF. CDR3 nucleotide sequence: TGTGCCAGCAGGAACGGAGGGAGTGGCAATCAGCCCCAGCATTTT.

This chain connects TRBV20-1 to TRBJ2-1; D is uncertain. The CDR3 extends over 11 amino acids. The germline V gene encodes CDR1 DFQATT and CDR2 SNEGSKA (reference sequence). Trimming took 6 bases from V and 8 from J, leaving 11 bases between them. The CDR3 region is CSAILDYEQFF. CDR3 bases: TGCAGTGCGATCCTTGACTATGAGCAGTTCTTC.

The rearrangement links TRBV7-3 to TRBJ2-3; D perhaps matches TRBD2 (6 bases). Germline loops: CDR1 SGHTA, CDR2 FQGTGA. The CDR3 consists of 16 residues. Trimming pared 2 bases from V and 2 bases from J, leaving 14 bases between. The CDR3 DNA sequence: TGTGCCAGCAGCTTAGCACTCACTAGCCTCACAGATACGCAGTATTTT. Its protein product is CASSLALTSLTDTQYF.

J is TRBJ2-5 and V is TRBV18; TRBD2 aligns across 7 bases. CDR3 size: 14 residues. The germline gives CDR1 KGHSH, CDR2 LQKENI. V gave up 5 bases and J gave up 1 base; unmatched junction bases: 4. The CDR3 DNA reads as TGTGCCAGCTCAACGGCGGGAGTCCAAGAGACCCAGTACTTC. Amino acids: CASSTAGVQETQYF.

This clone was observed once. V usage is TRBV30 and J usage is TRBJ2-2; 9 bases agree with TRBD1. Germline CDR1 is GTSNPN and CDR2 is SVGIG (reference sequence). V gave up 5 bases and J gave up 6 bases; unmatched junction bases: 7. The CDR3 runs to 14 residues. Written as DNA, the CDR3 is TGTGCCTGGGATCGGGACAGGGCCGCCGGGGAGCTGTTTTTT. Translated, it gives CAWDRDRAAGELFF.

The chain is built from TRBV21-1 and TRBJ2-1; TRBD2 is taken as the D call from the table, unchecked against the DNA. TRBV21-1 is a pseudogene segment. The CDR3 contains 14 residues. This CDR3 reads CASSKARIPNEQFF. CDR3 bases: TGTGCCAGCAGCAAAGCGCGGATACCCAATGAGCAGTTCTTC.

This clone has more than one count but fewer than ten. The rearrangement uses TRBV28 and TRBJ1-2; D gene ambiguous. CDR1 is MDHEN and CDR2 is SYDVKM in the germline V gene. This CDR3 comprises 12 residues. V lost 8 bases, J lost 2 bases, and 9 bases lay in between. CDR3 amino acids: CASGGPNYGYTF. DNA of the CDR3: TGTGCCAGCGGAGGCCCGAACTATGGCTACACCTTC.

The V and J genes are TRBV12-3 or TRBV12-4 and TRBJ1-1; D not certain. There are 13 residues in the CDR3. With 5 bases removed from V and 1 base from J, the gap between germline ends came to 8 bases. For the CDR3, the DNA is TGTGCCAGCAGTGAAGACTGGAACACTGAAGCTTTCTTT. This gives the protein CASSEDWNTEAFF.

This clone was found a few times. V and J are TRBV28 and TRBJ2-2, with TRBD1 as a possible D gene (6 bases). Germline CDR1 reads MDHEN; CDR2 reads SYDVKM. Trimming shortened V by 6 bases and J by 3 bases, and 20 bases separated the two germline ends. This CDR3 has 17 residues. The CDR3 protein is CASSPVQGRDDTGELFF. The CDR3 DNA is TGTGCCAGCAGCCCCGTCCAGGGGAGAGATGACACCGGGGAGCTGTTTTTT.

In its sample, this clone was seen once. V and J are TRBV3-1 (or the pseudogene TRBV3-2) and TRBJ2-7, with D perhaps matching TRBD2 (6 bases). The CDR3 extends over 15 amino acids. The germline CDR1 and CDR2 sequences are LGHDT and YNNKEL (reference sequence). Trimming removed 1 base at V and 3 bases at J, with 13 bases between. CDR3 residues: CASSQGTGAYYEQYF. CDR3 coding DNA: TGTGCCAGCAGCCAAGGGACGGGAGCTTACTACGAGCAGTACTTC.

The CDR3 reads CASSLNLGVAGGRNEQFF. In DNA form, the CDR3 reads TGTGCCAGCAGCTTAAATTTGGGAGTAGCGGGAGGGAGGAATGAGCAGTTCTTC. The chain couples TRBV11-3 to TRBJ2-1; 11 bases are shared with TRBD2. J gave up 7 bases and V 2 bases, and 13 bases lay outside the gene matches. Germline V gene sequence: CDR1 SGHNT, CDR2 YENEEA. The CDR3 sequence is 18 residues long.

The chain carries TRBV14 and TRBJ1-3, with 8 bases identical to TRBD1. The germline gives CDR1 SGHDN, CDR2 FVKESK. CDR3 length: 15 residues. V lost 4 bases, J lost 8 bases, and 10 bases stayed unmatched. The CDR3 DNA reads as TGTGCCAGCAGCCTCGGACAGGGCTCTACTGACACCATATATTTT. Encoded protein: CASSLGQGSTDTIYF. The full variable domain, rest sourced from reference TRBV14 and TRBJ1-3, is EAGVTQFPSHSVIEKGQTVTLRCDPISGHDNLYWYRRVMGKEIKFLLHFVKESKQDESGMPNNRFLAERTGGTYSTLKVQPAELEDSGVYFCASSLGQGSTDTIYFGEGSWLTVV.

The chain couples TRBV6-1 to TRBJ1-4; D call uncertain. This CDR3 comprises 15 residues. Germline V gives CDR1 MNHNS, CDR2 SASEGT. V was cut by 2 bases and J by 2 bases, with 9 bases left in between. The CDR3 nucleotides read TGTGCCAGCAGTGAATCGGGGAATACTAATGAAAAACTGTTTTTT. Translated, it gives CASSESGNTNEKLFF.

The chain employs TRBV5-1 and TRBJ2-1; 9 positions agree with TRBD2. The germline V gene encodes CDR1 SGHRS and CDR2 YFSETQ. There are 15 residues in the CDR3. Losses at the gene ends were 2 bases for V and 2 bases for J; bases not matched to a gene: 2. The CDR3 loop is CASSFSGGPYNEQFF. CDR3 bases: TGCGCCAGCAGCTTTAGCGGGGGACCCTACAATGAGCAGTTCTTC.